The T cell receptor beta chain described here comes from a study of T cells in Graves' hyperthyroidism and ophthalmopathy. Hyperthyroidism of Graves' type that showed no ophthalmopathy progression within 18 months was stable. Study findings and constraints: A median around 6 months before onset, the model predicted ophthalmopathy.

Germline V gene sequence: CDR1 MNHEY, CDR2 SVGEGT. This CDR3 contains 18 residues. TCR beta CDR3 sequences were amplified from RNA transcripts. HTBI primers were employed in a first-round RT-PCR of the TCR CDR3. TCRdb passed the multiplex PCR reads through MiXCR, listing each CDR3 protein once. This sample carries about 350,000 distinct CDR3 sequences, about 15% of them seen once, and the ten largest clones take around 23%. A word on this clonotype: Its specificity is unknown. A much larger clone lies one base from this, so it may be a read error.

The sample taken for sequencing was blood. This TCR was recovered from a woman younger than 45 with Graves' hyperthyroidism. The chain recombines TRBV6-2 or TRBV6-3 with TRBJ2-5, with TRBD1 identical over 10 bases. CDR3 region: CASTDRGLLSSYQETLYF. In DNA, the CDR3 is TGTGCCAGCACCGACAGGGGGCTGCTATCGTCTTACCAAGAGACCCTGTACTTC.